This T cell receptor beta chain was obtained from a study of CD8 T cells in Susac syndrome. Germline-derived CDR1 and CDR2 are LGHNA and YSLEER. The CDR3 sequence is 14 residues long. J was trimmed by 3 bases and V by 4 bases; bases with no gene match: 2. Random hexamers primed reverse transcription of 0.5 to 1 ug RNA. TCRdb processed the immunoSEQ multiplex PCR reads anew with MiXCR; each CDR3 protein has one entry. The table shows 120,000 to 150,000 distinct CDR3 sequences, with about 93% occurring only once. This clonotype was detected once. Controls comprised healthy donors matched for age and sex. Isolation of CD8+ and CD4+ T cells was performed negatively, whereas enrichment of TEMRA cells was done by FACS.

The specimen sequenced was CD8+ T cells from PBMCs. The J gene is TRBJ2-5, the V gene TRBV4-3; 10 bases fit TRBD1. This clonotype originated in a human donor in good health. As DNA, the CDR3 is TGCGCCAGCAGCCCCGGGACAGGGGAAGAGACCCAGTACTTC. It specifies CASSPGTGEETQYF.